This T cell receptor (beta chain) came from a study of chemoradiotherapy in HPV16-positive cancers. Study overall: Candidate HPV-specific T-cell clones and common TCR motifs came from functional assays in a couple of HPV16-positive patients. Notes on the study in general: In HPV16-positive patients, HPV-responsive T-cell expansion tracked better recurrence-free survival. Candidate HPV-specific clones and E7-related TCR motifs grew in tumor during treatment.

From germline, CDR1 is MDHEN and CDR2 SYDVKM. V was clipped by 8 bases and J by 8 bases, with 10 bases between them. The CDR3 runs to 11 residues. Profiling relied on immunoSEQ multiplex PCR, and the TCRdb table lists in-frame clones only, not all of them. The profile covers approximately 13,000 clones, with about 70% appearing a single time and under 10% taken by the ten largest. Remarks on this clone: Antigen: not known.

Repeated repertoire sampling spanned the course of chemoradiotherapy. The genes are TRBV28 and TRBJ2-1; TRBD2 is a possible D gene (6 bases). The TCR comes from a human donor with HPV-associated anogenital cancer. This specimen was taken from a patient who underwent chemoradiotherapy. The CDR3 here is CASRGGDEQFF. CDR3 in DNA: TGTGCCAGCCGTGGAGGGGATGAGCAGTTCTTC.